This T cell receptor (beta chain) derives from a study of identical twins. Study observations and caveats: It was possible that invariant MAIT and iNKT cells partly confounded the zero-insertion analyses. There were fewer insertions in abundant cord blood beta clonotypes, but memory repertoires showed no such pattern.

Germline CDR1 MNHNS, CDR2 SASEGT. V shed 5 bases and J shed 3 bases, with 14 bases lying between them. The CDR3 consists of 15 residues. cDNA carried unique molecular identifiers, and a universal primer site was added by template switching. MiXCR was run by TCRdb on the 5' RACE reads, yielding one entry per CDR3 protein. The repertoire holds about 220,000 distinct CDR3 sequences, more than 6.5% seen once, with more than 1.5% in the top ten. This clonotype showed up just a few times. What it binds is unknown. These records were also assigned to another study, of yellow fever vaccine responses in identical twins.

The clonotype originates from a woman under 30 in good health. Sequenced material: memory (CD45RO+) T cells sorted from blood. The V call is TRBV6-1, the J call TRBJ2-1; TRBD2 is a possible D gene (6 bases). The CDR3 DNA is TGTGCCAGCAGTCCCCCTCTAGCGCTCTACAATGAGCAGTTCTTC. It yields the protein CASSPPLALYNEQFF.